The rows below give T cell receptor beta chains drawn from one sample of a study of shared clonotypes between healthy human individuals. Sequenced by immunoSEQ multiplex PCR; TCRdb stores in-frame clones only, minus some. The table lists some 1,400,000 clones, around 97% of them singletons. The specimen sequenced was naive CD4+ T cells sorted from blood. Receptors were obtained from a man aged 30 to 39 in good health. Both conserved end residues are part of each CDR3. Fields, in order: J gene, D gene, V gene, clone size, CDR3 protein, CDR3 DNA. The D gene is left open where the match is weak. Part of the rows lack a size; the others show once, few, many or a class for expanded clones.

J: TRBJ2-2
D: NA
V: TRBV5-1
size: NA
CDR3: CASSFSVGSGELFF
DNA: TGCGCCAGCAGCTTTTCAGTGGGATCCGGGGAGCTGTTTTTT

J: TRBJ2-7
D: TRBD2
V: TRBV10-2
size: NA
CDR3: CASSEFLAGGHGVYEQYF
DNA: TGCGCCAGCAGTGAGTTCCTAGCGGGAGGCCACGGGGTATACGAGCAGTACTTC

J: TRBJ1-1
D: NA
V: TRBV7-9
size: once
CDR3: CASSSVRGAFF
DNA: TGTGCCAGCAGCTCGGTAAGGGGGGCTTTCTTT

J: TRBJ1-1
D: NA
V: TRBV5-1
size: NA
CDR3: CASSLTVESTEAFF
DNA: TGCGCCAGCAGCTTGACGGTCGAGAGCACTGAAGCTTTCTTT

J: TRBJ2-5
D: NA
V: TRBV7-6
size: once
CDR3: CASSLRAGVPPETQYF
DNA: TGTGCCAGCAGCTTACGAGCGGGTGTGCCCCCAGAGACCCAGTACTTC

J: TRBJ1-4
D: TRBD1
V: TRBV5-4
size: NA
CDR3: CASRKKTGVDEKLFF
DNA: TGTGCCAGCAGGAAAAAGACAGGGGTGGATGAAAAACTGTTTTTT

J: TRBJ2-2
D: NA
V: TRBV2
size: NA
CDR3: CASSPRQGGELFF
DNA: TGTGCCAGCAGTCCTAGGCAGGGCGGGGAGCTGTTTTTT

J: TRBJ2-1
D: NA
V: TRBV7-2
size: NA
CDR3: CASSSSLAYNEQFF
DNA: TGTGCCAGCAGCTCGAGTTTAGCTTACAATGAGCAGTTCTTC

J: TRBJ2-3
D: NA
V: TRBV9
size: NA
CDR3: CASSNQQGLDTQYF
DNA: TGTGCCAGCAGCAACCAACAGGGATTAGATACGCAGTATTTT

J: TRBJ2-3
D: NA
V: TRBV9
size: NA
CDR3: CASGRGDTDTQYF
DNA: TGTGCCAGCGGACGCGGGGACACAGATACGCAGTATTTT

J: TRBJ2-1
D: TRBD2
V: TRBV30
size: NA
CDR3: CAWGPPGLGNEQFF
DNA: TGTGCCTGGGGACCCCCGGGACTAGGCAATGAGCAGTTCTTC

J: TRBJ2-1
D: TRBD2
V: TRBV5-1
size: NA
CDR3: CASSLGSAGGLSYNEQFF
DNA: TGCGCCAGCAGCTTGGGTTCGGCGGGAGGGCTCTCCTACAATGAGCAGTTCTTC

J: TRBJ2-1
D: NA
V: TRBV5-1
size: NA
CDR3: CASSLPKREQFF
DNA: TGCGCCAGCAGCTTACCAAAGCGGGAGCAGTTCTTC

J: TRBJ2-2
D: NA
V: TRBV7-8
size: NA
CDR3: CASSRETGELFF
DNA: TGTGCCAGCAGCCGGGAAACCGGGGAGCTGTTTTTT

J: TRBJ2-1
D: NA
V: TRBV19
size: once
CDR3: CASSIPSKSYNEQFF
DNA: TGTGCCAGTAGTATTCCTAGTAAGTCCTACAATGAGCAGTTCTTC

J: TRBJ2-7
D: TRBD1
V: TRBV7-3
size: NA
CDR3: CASSPRQTGGEQYF
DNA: TGTGCCAGCAGCCCTCGGCAGACAGGGGGCGAGCAGTACTTC

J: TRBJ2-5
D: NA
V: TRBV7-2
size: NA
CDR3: CASSRNAVVRPLETQYF
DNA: TGTGCCAGCAGCCGCAATGCGGTGGTCAGACCCCTCGAGACCCAGTACTTC

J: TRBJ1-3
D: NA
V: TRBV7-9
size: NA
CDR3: CASSQISGNTIYF
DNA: TGTGCCAGCAGCCAGATCTCTGGAAACACCATATATTTT

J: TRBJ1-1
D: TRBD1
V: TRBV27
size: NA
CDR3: CASSRPGTGPNTEAFF
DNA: TGTGCCAGCAGCCGTCCCGGGACAGGGCCGAACACTGAAGCTTTCTTT

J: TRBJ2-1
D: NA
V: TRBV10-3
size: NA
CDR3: CAIAQGSSYNEQFF
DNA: TGTGCCATAGCACAGGGTAGCTCCTACAATGAGCAGTTCTTC

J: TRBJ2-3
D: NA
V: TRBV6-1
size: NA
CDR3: CASSEALYSGDTQYF
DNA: TGTGCCAGCAGTGAAGCGCTTTACTCTGGGGATACGCAGTATTTT